Shown below are 17 T cell receptor beta chains from a single sample sequenced in a study of Ad26.COV2.S vaccination and SARS-CoV-2 variants (dated by TCRdb to the early 2020s). Libraries were built with the immunoSEQ multiplex PCR assay. TCRdb took over this immuneACCESS table, retaining in-frame rearrangements with V and J assigned. Such tables are incomplete; in checked studies, under half of the missing clones stem from an unresolved V gene, and the remainder is unexplained. In this sample the table shows approximately 240,000 clones, 85% to 90% of which occur a single time. Jointly, the top ten make up over 8.5% of the sample. In the paper's terms, the treatment or condition label means: 15 to 20 received Ad26.COV2.S at low or high dose, single or two shots; several received placebo; per-sample allocation not given. Repertoires of vaccine and placebo recipients were sequenced from samples collected on day 63 after the first injection.

The sequenced sample was peripheral blood, obtained in a trial of Ad26.COV2.S vaccine versus placebo. The receptor set was obtained from a person aged 18-60 years who received the Ad26.COV2.S COVID-19 vaccine or a placebo.

This chain uses TRBV30 with TRBJ1-1; 8 bases line up with TRBD1. J lost 8 bases, V lost 3 bases, and 5 bases had no gene match. The CDR3 covers 12 residues. Germline V gene lookup returns CDR1 GTSNPN and CDR2 SVGIG (reference sequence). The CDR3 DNA reads TGTGCCTGGAGGGGCCAGGGGGCGGAAGCTTTCTTT. Translated: CAWRGQGAEAFF. The full variable domain, completed using reference TRBV30 and TRBJ1-1, is SQTIHQWPATLVQPVGSPLSLECTVEGTSNPNLYWYRQAAGRGLQLLFYSVGIGQISSEVPQNLSASRPQDRQFILSSKKLLLSDSGFYLCAWRGQGAEAFFGQGTRLTVV.

The V gene is TRBV7-8, the J gene TRBJ2-2; D unresolved. With 2 bases removed from V and 7 bases from J, the gap between germline ends came to 8 bases. CDR1 is SGHVS, CDR2 FQNEAQ, per germline. The CDR3 is 13 amino acids. The CDR3 DNA reads as TGTGCCAGCAGCTTACGTCGCGGCGGGGAGCTGTTTTTT. Translated: CASSLRRGGELFF.

The chain combines TRBV7-2 with TRBJ1-6; 11 nucleotides line up with TRBD1. Germline assignment: CDR1 SGHTA and CDR2 FQGNSA. V lost 5 bases to trimming and J lost 6 bases; unmatched junction nucleotides: 9. The CDR3 runs to 17 residues. This CDR3 reads CASSPRDRGSSNSPLHF. The CDR3 DNA reads as TGTGCCAGCAGCCCCCGGGACAGGGGGTCCAGTAATTCACCCCTCCACTTT.

This clone was seen a handful of times. CDR3 sequence: CASRGQGNTGELFF. For the CDR3, the DNA is TGTGCCAGTAGGGGACAGGGTAACACCGGGGAGCTGTTTTTT. This sequence joins TRBV19 and TRBJ2-2; 9 nucleotides align to TRBD1. V was pared by 6 bases and J by 2 bases, with 1 base of the junction left unmatched. The CDR3 consists of 14 residues. Germline CDR1 LNHDA, CDR2 SQIVND (reference sequence).

The V call is TRBV7-8, the J call TRBJ1-1, with D perhaps TRBD1 (5 bases). Germline V lookup: CDR1 SGHVS, CDR2 FQNEAQ. This CDR3 comprises 13 residues. V lost 3 bases and J 6 bases, leaving 11 bases between the germline ends. CDR3 sequence reads: CASSFGGEAEAFF. The CDR3, as DNA: TGTGCCAGCAGCTTCGGAGGGGAGGCTGAAGCTTTCTTT.

This rearrangement joins TRBV5-1 to TRBJ2-2; the match to TRBD2 covers 7 bases. Germline CDR1 is SGHRS and CDR2 is YFSETQ. With V trimmed by 9 bases and J by 1 base, 6 bases remained unmatched. The CDR3 contains 14 residues. The CDR3 is CATSPGGNTGELFF. CDR3 DNA sequence: TGCGCCACCTCACCGGGAGGGAACACCGGGGAGCTGTTTTTT. The whole variable domain, remainder taken from reference TRBV5-1 and TRBJ2-2, is KAGVTQTPRYLIKTRGQQVTLSCSPISGHRSVSWYQQTPGQGLQFLFEYFSETQRNKGNFPGRFSGRQFSNSRSEMNVSTLELGDSALYLCATSPGGNTGELFFGEGSRLTVL.

The rearrangement uses TRBV10-1 and TRBJ2-1; 15 bases align to TRBD2. CDR1 WNHNN and CDR2 SYGVQD come from the germline V gene (reference sequence). Germline trimming cut 4 bases from V and 4 bases from J; bases unmatched to any gene: 2. There are 16 residues in the CDR3. CDR3 DNA sequence: TGCGCCAGCAGTGGAGGGACTAGCGGGGGGTACAATGAGCAGTTCTTC. It specifies CASSGGTSGGYNEQFF.

The gene calls are TRBV21-1 and TRBJ2-3; the table's D call, TRBD2, has no DNA check behind it. TRBV21-1 represents a pseudogene. This CDR3 region has 21 residues. CDR3: CASSKDASGAEQLGFTDTQYF. In nucleotides, the CDR3 is TGTGCCAGCAGCAAAGACGCCAGCGGGGCGGAACAACTGGGATTCACAGATACGCAGTATTTT.

The chain recombines TRBV7-2 with TRBJ1-4; maybe TRBD1 (6 bases). Trimming took 5 bases from V and 5 from J, leaving 12 bases between them. Germline loops: CDR1 SGHTA, CDR2 FQGNSA. The CDR3 is 14 amino acids. CDR3 sequence reads: CASSRGGTNEKLFF. The CDR3 DNA reads TGTGCCAGCAGCCGTGGGGGGACAAATGAAAAACTGTTTTTT. Variable domain in full (rest from reference TRBV7-2 and TRBJ1-4): GAGVSQSPSNKVTEKGKDVELRCDPISGHTALYWYRQSLGQGLEFLIYFQGNSAPDKSGLPSDRFSAERTGGSVSTLTIQRTQQEDSAVYLCASSRGGTNEKLFFGSGTQLSVL.

CDR3 nucleotide sequence: TGCGCCAGCAGCGAAAGTCGCTACGAGCAGTACTTC. This gives the protein CASSESRYEQYF. The V and J genes are TRBV5-1 and TRBJ2-7; D remains unclear. From germline, CDR1 is SGHRS and CDR2 YFSETQ. Trimming cost V 4 bases and J 3 bases, with 8 bases left between them. This CDR3 is built from 12 residues.

This chain connects TRBV7-3 to TRBJ2-3, with 9 positions matching TRBD1. The trim removed 7 bases at V and 2 bases at J, leaving 7 bases unmatched. The length of the CDR3 is 15 residues. CDR1 and CDR2 (germline): SGHTA, FQGTGA. This CDR3 reads CASILDRGNTDTQYF. The CDR3 DNA follows: TGTGCCAGCATCCTCGACAGGGGGAACACAGATACGCAGTATTTT.

The CDR3 bases are TGCGCCAGCAGCTTGGAGGGGTTCACCGGGGAGCTGTTTTTT. It is translated as CASSLEGFTGELFF. The chain has TRBV5-1 and TRBJ2-2; D may be TRBD1 (5 bases). The ends were cut back, 0 bases at V and 4 bases at J, with 7 bases in the middle. CDR3 length: 14 amino acids. CDR1 is SGHRS and CDR2 is YFSETQ in the germline V gene.

The V gene is TRBV4-2, the J gene TRBJ2-7; D not resolved. The CDR3 consists of 15 residues. The germline V gene encodes CDR1 LGHNA and CDR2 YNFKEQ. The ends were cut back, 2 bases at V and 5 bases at J, with 16 bases in the middle. CDR3 sequence: CASSQSPALGDEQYF. The CDR3, as DNA: TGTGCCAGCAGCCAAAGCCCCGCGCTCGGTGACGAGCAGTACTTC.

The rearrangement uses TRBV5-1 and TRBJ2-3; a weak D match, TRBD1 (5 bases). V lost 4 bases and J 1 base, leaving 7 bases between the germline ends. The CDR3 consists of 13 residues. Germline CDR1 and CDR2: SGHRS and YFSETQ. CDR3 amino acids: CASSGARTDTQYF. CDR3 nucleotide sequence: TGCGCCAGCAGCGGGGCCCGCACAGATACGCAGTATTTT.

The CDR3 nucleotides are TGTGCCAGCAGCTTAGGAGGGCAGGCCGGGGAGCTGTTTTTT. This sequence encodes CASSLGGQAGELFF. The chain links TRBV7-8 to TRBJ2-2; D perhaps matches TRBD2 (5 bases). CDR1 and CDR2 (germline): SGHVS, FQNEAQ. This CDR3 region has 14 residues. V lost 1 base to trimming and J lost 6 bases, with 9 bases between them.

This rearrangement joins TRBV5-6 to TRBJ1-1; D call uncertain. Trimming cost V 0 bases and J 4 bases, with 7 bases left between them. Germline CDR1 SGHDT, CDR2 YYEEEE. The CDR3 covers 13 residues. CDR3 coding DNA: TGTGCCAGCAGCTTGGGGAGAGGCACTGAAGCTTTCTTT. It codes for CASSLGRGTEAFF.

The CDR3 loop is CASSTAAGVRYF. The CDR3 DNA reads TGTGCCAGTAGTACGGCGGCGGGGGTTCGGTACTTC. This chain links TRBV19 with TRBJ2-7; 7 nucleotides agree with TRBD2. V trimming: 4 bases; J trimming: 12 bases; junction bases outside the gene matches: 9. CDR3 size: 12 residues. The germline gives CDR1 LNHDA, CDR2 SQIVND (reference sequence).